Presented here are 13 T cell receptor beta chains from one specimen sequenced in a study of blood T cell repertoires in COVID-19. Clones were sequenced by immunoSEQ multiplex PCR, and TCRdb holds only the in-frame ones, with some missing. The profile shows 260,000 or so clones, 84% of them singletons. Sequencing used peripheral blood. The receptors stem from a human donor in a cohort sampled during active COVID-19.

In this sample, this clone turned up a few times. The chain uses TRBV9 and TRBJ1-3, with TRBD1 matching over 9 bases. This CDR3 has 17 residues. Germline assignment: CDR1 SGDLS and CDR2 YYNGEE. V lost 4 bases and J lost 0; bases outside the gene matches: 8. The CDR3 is CASSLGQGGSSGNTIYF. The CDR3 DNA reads TGTGCCAGCAGCTTGGGACAGGGAGGCAGCTCTGGAAACACCATATATTTT.

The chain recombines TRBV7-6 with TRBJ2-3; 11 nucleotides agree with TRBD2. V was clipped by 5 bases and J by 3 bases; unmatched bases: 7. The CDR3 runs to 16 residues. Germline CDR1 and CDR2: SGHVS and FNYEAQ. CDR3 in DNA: TGTGCCAGCAGCCTGGTAGTAGCGGGGGGGACAGATACGCAGTATTTT. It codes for CASSLVVAGGTDTQYF.

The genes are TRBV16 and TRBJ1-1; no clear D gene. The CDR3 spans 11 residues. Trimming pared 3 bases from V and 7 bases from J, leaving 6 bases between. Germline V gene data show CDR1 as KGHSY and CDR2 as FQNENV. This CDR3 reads CASSQTNEAFF. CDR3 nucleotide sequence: TGTGCCAGCAGCCAGACAAATGAAGCTTTCTTT.

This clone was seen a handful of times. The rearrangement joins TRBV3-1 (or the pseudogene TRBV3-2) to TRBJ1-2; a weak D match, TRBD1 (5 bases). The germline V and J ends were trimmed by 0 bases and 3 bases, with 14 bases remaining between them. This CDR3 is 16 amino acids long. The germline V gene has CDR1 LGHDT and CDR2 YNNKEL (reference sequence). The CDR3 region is CASSQDLAGRHYGYTF. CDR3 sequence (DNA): TGTGCCAGCAGCCAAGATCTGGCAGGGAGGCACTATGGCTACACCTTC.

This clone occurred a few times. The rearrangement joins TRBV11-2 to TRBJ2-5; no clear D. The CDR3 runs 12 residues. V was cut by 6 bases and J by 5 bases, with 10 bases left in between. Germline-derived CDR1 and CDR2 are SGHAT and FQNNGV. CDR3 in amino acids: CASRPTSETQYF. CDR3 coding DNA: TGTGCCAGCAGACCTACTTCCGAGACCCAGTACTTC.

CDR3 protein: CASSFDRGTDTQYF. The CDR3 nucleotides are TGTGCCAGCAGTTTCGACAGGGGAACAGATACGCAGTATTTT. The chain combines TRBV7-9 with TRBJ2-3; 8 nucleotides line up with TRBD1. This CDR3 comprises 14 residues. The ends lost 6 bases at V and 3 bases at J; junction bases unmatched: 5. Per germline, CDR1 SEHNR and CDR2 FQNEAQ (reference sequence).

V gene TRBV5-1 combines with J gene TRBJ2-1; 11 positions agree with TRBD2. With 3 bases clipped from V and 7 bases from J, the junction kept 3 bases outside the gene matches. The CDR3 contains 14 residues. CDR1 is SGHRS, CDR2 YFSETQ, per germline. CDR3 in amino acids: CASSWLAGGNEQFF. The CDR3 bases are TGCGCCAGCAGCTGGCTAGCGGGAGGTAATGAGCAGTTCTTC.

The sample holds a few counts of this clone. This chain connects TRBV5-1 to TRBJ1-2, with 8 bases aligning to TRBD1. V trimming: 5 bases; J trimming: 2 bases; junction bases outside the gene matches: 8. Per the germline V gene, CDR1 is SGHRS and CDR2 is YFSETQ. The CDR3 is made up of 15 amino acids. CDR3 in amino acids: CASRPDRAANYGYTF. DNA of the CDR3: TGCGCCAGCAGACCGGACAGGGCGGCAAACTATGGCTACACCTTC.

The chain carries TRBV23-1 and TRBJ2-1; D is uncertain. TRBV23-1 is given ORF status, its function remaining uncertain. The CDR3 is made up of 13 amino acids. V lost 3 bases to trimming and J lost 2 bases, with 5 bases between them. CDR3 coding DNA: TGCGCCAGCAGTCACGGAGCCTACAATGAGCAGTTCTTC. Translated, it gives CASSHGAYNEQFF.

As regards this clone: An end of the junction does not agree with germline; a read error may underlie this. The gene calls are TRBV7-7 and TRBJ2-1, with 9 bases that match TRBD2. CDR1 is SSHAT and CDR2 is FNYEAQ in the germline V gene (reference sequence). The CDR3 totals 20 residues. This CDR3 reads CASSSSGLRRGGDPANEQFF. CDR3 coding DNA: TGTGCTAGCAGCTCCTCCGGGCTACGCCGCGGGGGGGACCCGGCTAATGAGCAGTTCTTC. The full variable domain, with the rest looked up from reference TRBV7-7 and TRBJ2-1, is GAGVSQSPRYKVTKRGQDVTLRCDPISSHATLYWYQQALGQGPEFLTYFNYEAQPDKSGLPSDRFSAERPEGSISTLTIQRTEQRDSAMYRCASSSSGLRRGGDPANEQFFGPGTRLTVL.

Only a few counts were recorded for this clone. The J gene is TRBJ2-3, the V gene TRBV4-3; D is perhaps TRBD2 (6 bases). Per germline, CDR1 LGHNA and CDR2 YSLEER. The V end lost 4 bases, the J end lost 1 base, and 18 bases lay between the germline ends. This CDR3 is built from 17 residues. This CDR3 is CASSPRRATAGTDTQYF. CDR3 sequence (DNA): TGCGCCAGCAGCCCTCGGAGGGCTACGGCCGGCACAGATACGCAGTATTTT.

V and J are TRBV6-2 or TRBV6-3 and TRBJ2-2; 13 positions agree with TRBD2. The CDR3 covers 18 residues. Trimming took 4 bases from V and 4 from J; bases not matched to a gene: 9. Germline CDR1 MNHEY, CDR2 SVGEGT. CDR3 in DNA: TGTGCCAGCAGTTCTTTCCGGACTAGCGGGAGTACCACCGGGGAGCTGTTTTTT. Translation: CASSSFRTSGSTTGELFF.

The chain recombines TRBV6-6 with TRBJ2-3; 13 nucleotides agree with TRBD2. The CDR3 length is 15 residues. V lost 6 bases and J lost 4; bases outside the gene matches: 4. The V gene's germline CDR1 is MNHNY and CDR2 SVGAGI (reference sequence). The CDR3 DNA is TGTGCCAGCAGGCGACTAGCGGGAGGTGCAGATACGCAGTATTTT. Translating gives CASRRLAGGADTQYF.